The next 3 T cell receptor beta chains were all read from a single sample in a study of shared clonotypes between healthy human individuals. Data came from immunoSEQ multiplex PCR; TCRdb stores just in-frame clones and leaves some out. Counted here are some 2,100,000 clones, about 92% occurring once; the ten biggest clones make up under 2%. CD8 cells classed as naive were CD45RO-negative and positively selected for CCR7, excluding terminally differentiated effector memory CD45RA+ cells. The sample was naive CD8+ T cells from PBMCs. The source of these receptors is a man between 18 and 29 years old in good health. Some clones in this sample may be carry-over from other donors' samples.

This clone has a single count. The CDR3 region has the DNA TGTGCCAGCTCACCTCCTTCTGGGACAGGGCGGACCGGGGAGCTGTTTTTT. The encoded protein is CASSPPSGTGRTGELFF. This rearrangement joins TRBV18 to TRBJ2-2; the match to TRBD1 covers 9 bases. Germline CDR1 KGHSH, CDR2 LQKENI. The CDR3 length is 17 residues. J lost 5 bases, V lost 3 bases, and 10 bases had no gene match.

The V and J genes are TRBV7-3 and TRBJ2-5; 8 bases line up with TRBD1. Germline trimming cut 3 bases from V and 5 bases from J; bases unmatched to any gene: 11. Germline CDR1 is SGHTA and CDR2 is FQGTGA. This CDR3 has 16 amino acids. The CDR3: CASSFSGGRHPETQYF. The CDR3 coding sequence is TGTGCCAGCAGCTTTTCAGGGGGCCGCCACCCGGAGACCCAGTACTTC.

Turning to this clone: Other nucleotide sequences from this sample produce the same CDR3. The gene calls are TRBV11-2 and TRBJ2-7; possible D gene TRBD1, 5 bases. The CDR3 spans 13 residues. V dropped 1 base and J dropped 3 bases, with 7 bases sitting between them. CDR1 and CDR2 from the germline V gene are SGHAT and FQNNGV. For the CDR3, the DNA is TGTGCCAGCAGCTTAGGGACAAGCTACGAGCAGTACTTC. This codes for CASSLGTSYEQYF.